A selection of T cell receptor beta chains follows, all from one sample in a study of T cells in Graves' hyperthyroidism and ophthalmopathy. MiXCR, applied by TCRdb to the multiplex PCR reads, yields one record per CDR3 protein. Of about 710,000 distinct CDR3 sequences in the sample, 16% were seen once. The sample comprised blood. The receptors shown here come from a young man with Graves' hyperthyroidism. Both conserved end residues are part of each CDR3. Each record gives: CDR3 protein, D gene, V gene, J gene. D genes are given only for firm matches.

cdr3_aa: CASSLGKGANTGELFF
d_call: TRBD1
v_call: TRBV7-9
j_call: TRBJ2-2

cdr3_aa: CASTQPGQGTGETQYF
d_call: TRBD1
v_call: TRBV28
j_call: TRBJ2-5

cdr3_aa: CANSFSANTEAFF
d_call: .
v_call: TRBV27
j_call: TRBJ1-1

cdr3_aa: CASGNLGDSTDTQYF
d_call: .
v_call: TRBV28
j_call: TRBJ2-3

cdr3_aa: CATSEPAAGGSQETQYF
d_call: .
v_call: TRBV24-1
j_call: TRBJ2-5

cdr3_aa: CASRIGPTTNEKLFF
d_call: .
v_call: TRBV19
j_call: TRBJ1-4

cdr3_aa: CAIGDSPLNQPQHF
d_call: TRBD1
v_call: TRBV10-3
j_call: TRBJ1-5

cdr3_aa: CASSLSRRTGELFF
d_call: .
v_call: TRBV12-3/TRBV12-4
j_call: TRBJ2-2

cdr3_aa: CASSFDGRTGKTQYF
d_call: TRBD2
v_call: TRBV28
j_call: TRBJ2-3

cdr3_aa: CASSVGQNYGYTF
d_call: TRBD1
v_call: TRBV9
j_call: TRBJ1-2

cdr3_aa: CAWKQGRKASGRGSTDTQYF
d_call: TRBD2
v_call: TRBV30
j_call: TRBJ2-3

cdr3_aa: CASSLGGDPPETQYF
d_call: .
v_call: TRBV11-3
j_call: TRBJ2-5

cdr3_aa: CASSSWTKDGKTQYF
d_call: .
v_call: TRBV12-3/TRBV12-4
j_call: TRBJ2-5

cdr3_aa: CASSYPGQGAFF
d_call: TRBD1
v_call: TRBV6-2/TRBV6-3
j_call: TRBJ1-1

cdr3_aa: CASSSRDSSGQPQHF
d_call: TRBD1
v_call: TRBV12-3/TRBV12-4
j_call: TRBJ1-5

cdr3_aa: CSAMIWTGPAKNIQYF
d_call: TRBD1
v_call: TRBV20-1
j_call: TRBJ2-4

cdr3_aa: CASGYATRRTSGSTDTQYF
d_call: TRBD2
v_call: TRBV6-2/TRBV6-3
j_call: TRBJ2-3

cdr3_aa: CASSPSPVLNEQFF
d_call: .
v_call: TRBV3-1
j_call: TRBJ2-1

cdr3_aa: CASTPWDTTLSGNTIYF
d_call: .
v_call: TRBV19
j_call: TRBJ1-3

cdr3_aa: CASSFTRGGSTEAFF
d_call: TRBD1
v_call: TRBV19
j_call: TRBJ1-1

cdr3_aa: CASSPPQGRAEGDTQYF
d_call: TRBD2
v_call: TRBV28
j_call: TRBJ2-3

cdr3_aa: CASRGDRAYEQYF
d_call: TRBD1
v_call: TRBV6-1
j_call: TRBJ2-7

cdr3_aa: CASSLATGYTEAFF
d_call: .
v_call: TRBV7-2
j_call: TRBJ1-1

cdr3_aa: CATSPPANTGELFF
d_call: .
v_call: TRBV24-1
j_call: TRBJ2-2

cdr3_aa: CASSVGTSVYEQYF
d_call: TRBD2
v_call: TRBV9
j_call: TRBJ2-7

cdr3_aa: CASSIQGRRDGYTF
d_call: .
v_call: TRBV11-2
j_call: TRBJ1-2

cdr3_aa: CASSTYEGTARGYTF
d_call: .
v_call: TRBV19
j_call: TRBJ1-2

cdr3_aa: CSVEEDHGYTF
d_call: .
v_call: TRBV29-1
j_call: TRBJ1-2

cdr3_aa: CASSLFPGRAPGGVGELFF
d_call: .
v_call: TRBV28
j_call: TRBJ2-2

cdr3_aa: CASSFFSSGPVNEQFF
d_call: TRBD2
v_call: TRBV12-3/TRBV12-4
j_call: TRBJ2-1

cdr3_aa: CASRYIGQGASVPEAFF
d_call: TRBD1
v_call: TRBV28
j_call: TRBJ1-1

cdr3_aa: CASSPGLPNTGELFF
d_call: .
v_call: TRBV18
j_call: TRBJ2-2

cdr3_aa: CASSWNGRTEAFF
d_call: .
v_call: TRBV5-1
j_call: TRBJ1-1

cdr3_aa: CASSPSPDQPQHF
d_call: .
v_call: TRBV7-2
j_call: TRBJ1-5

cdr3_aa: CSAETGTSGIDEQFF
d_call: TRBD2
v_call: TRBV20-1
j_call: TRBJ2-1

cdr3_aa: CASSLDKNRFIRYTF
d_call: .
v_call: TRBV7-2
j_call: TRBJ1-2

cdr3_aa: CAIRKVGSNTEAFF
d_call: .
v_call: TRBV2
j_call: TRBJ1-1